This TCR beta chain was observed in a study of monozygotic twins with inflammatory bowel disease. Using the 5' RACE reads, TCRdb records one entry per CDR3 protein without DNA. Recorded for this sample: about 380,000 distinct CDR3 sequences. Sample: blood. The source is a human donor with ulcerative colitis or Crohn's disease, or a healthy co-twin of an affected twin (not recorded which).

The CDR3 is CASSLASGRGVSYEQYF. This rearrangement joins TRBV5-1 to TRBJ2-7; the TCRdb D gene call, TRBD1, has no DNA to confirm it. The CDR3 extends over 17 amino acids. Germline V gives CDR1 SGHRS, CDR2 YFSETQ.